This T cell receptor (beta chain) was retrieved from a study of blood T cell repertoires in COVID-19. Study background: Samples of COVID-19 (acute and convalescent) were obtained from the United States, Italy and Spain. From T cells, B-cell-depleted T cells, or PBMCs came the material, which was cDNA or gDNA.

The CDR3 sequence is 14 residues long. Trimming cost V 3 bases and J 2 bases, with 8 bases left between them. The germline V gene encodes CDR1 SNHLY and CDR2 FYNNEI. This clone was picked up a small number of times. Libraries were prepared by immunoSEQ multiplex PCR; TCRdb keeps only in-frame clonotypes and omits some of them. The data show about 200,000 clones, with about 88% seen just once and over 15% held by the top ten. The clonotype comes from a man aged 50 or older with COVID-19, enrolled during active disease. This chain links TRBV2 with TRBJ1-3; unclear D gene. The sequencing input was peripheral blood. The CDR3 sequence: CASSENRAGNTIYF. The CDR3 region has the DNA TGTGCCAGCAGTGAGAACAGAGCTGGAAACACCATATATTTT.